The sequence of this TCR beta chain was determined in a study of cytomegalovirus exposure and HLA in healthy donors. The PCR ran on 60 Vbeta and 13 Jbeta primers. The protocol was immunoSEQ multiplex PCR, while the TCRdb copy is restricted to in-frame clones and leaves out a portion. Here the sample spans nearly 300,000 clones, 70% to 90% being singletons. Findings of the study overall: Cytomegalovirus association was listed for about 160 TCR beta chains.

In the case of this clone: Its target is unknown.

The J segment lost 6 bases and the V segment lost 7 bases, leaving 21 bases of the junction unmatched. The germline gives CDR1 SGHVS, CDR2 FQNEAQ. This CDR3 comprises 18 residues. This clonotype originated in a middle-aged man in good health and CMV-seropositive. J is TRBJ1-5 and V is TRBV7-8, with 7 positions matching TRBD1. The sequenced sample consisted of PBMCs. The chain's CDR3 is CASTLGIREQGIIQPQHF. CDR3 coding DNA: TGTGCCAGCACCTTGGGTATCCGAGAACAGGGGATAATTCAGCCCCAGCATTTT.